Sequencing of this TCR beta chain was carried out in a study of T cell changes during pregnancy in multiple sclerosis. The assay was immunoSEQ multiplex PCR, and TCRdb's table has in-frame clones only and misses some. The repertoire holds tens of thousands of clones, over 80% seen once, with 2.8% in the top ten. Germline CDR1 is MDHEN and CDR2 is SYDVKM. CDR3 size: 13 residues. Deletions cut 4 bases from V and 3 bases from J, with 7 bases between. This TCR derives from a female donor in good health, enrolled as a control in a pregnancy study. The V call is TRBV28, the J call TRBJ1-5, with a weak D call TRBD1 (5 bases). Sequencing used peripheral blood, obtained in the third trimester of pregnancy. CDR3 protein: CASSSGFNQPQHF. In DNA, the CDR3 is TGTGCCAGCAGTTCAGGGTTCAATCAGCCCCAGCATTTT.